The 32 T cell receptor beta chains presented below share a single source sample, sequenced in a study of T cells in Graves' hyperthyroidism and ophthalmopathy. From RNA transcripts, TCR beta CDR3 regions were amplified. The HTBI set primed first-round TCR CDR3 RT-PCR. MiXCR, run by TCRdb on the multiplex PCR reads, gives a single entry per CDR3 protein. The sample holds under 650,000 distinct CDR3 sequences, around 15% seen once. The sequencing input was blood. All receptors come from a woman in her thirties with Graves' hyperthyroidism.

There are many counts of this clonotype. The chain is built from TRBV5-1 and TRBJ2-5; 11 positions match TRBD2. The CDR3 runs to 15 residues. The germline V gene has CDR1 SGHRS and CDR2 YFSETQ. V lost 3 bases, J lost 7 bases, and 8 bases stayed unmatched. The CDR3 nucleotides are TGCGCCAGCAGCTCCACTAGCGGGAGCGGTGTGACCCAGTACTTC. Translating gives CASSSTSGSGVTQYF.

This clonotype was counted ten times or more. V gene TRBV13 combines with J gene TRBJ2-7; perhaps TRBD2 as D (6 bases). V lost 4 bases to trimming and J lost 2 bases, with 15 bases between them. Germline CDR1 and CDR2: PRHDT and FYEKMQ (reference sequence). The CDR3 contains 15 residues. The CDR3 DNA reads as TGTGCCAGCAGCTCCGGGAGTGGGGCCGCCTACGAGCAGTACTTC. As protein: CASSSGSGAAYEQYF.

This clonotype appeared many times. The chain employs TRBV7-8 and TRBJ2-3, with 10 bases that match TRBD2. Germline V lookup: CDR1 SGHVS, CDR2 FQNEAQ. The V segment lost 4 bases and the J segment 8 bases; nucleotides outside the gene matches: 3. The CDR3 runs 13 residues. CDR3 region: CASSSLAGGTQYF. The CDR3 DNA sequence: TGTGCCAGCAGCTCTTTAGCGGGAGGTACGCAGTATTTT.

This clonotype was counted many times. The genes are TRBV28 and TRBJ2-7; TRBD2 matches 11 bases. Germline V CDR1 and CDR2: MDHEN, SYDVKM. This CDR3 region has 19 residues. J gave up 0 bases and V 6 bases, and 16 bases lay outside the gene matches. The DNA of the CDR3 is TGTGCCAGCAGCTTTAACCCGGGACTAGCGGTTCTATCCTCCTACGAGCAGTACTTC. The encoded protein is CASSFNPGLAVLSSYEQYF.

This clonotype appeared many times. One junction end disagrees with the germline gene, perhaps due to a read error. The chain joins TRBV6-1 to TRBJ2-2, with D possibly TRBD2 on 5 matching bases. CDR1 is MNHNS and CDR2 is SASEGT in the germline V gene. This CDR3 spans 11 amino acids. The CDR3 loop is CATTRNRGALF. The CDR3 region has the DNA TGTGCCACAACTAGGAACCGGGGAGCACTTTTT.

This clonotype turned up a few times. CDR3 sequence reads: CSAREHRGNLAQVVNSPLHF. The CDR3 DNA sequence: TGCAGTGCTAGAGAACACAGGGGAAATTTAGCTCAGGTGGTTAATTCACCCCTCCACTTT. V usage is TRBV20-1 and J usage is TRBJ1-6; 7 positions agree with TRBD1. V was clipped by 0 bases and J by 6 bases; unmatched bases: 20. The CDR3 contains 20 residues. Germline CDR1 is DFQATT and CDR2 is SNEGSKA (reference sequence).

This clonotype showed up many times. The V gene is TRBV20-1, the J gene TRBJ2-7, with D possibly matching TRBD2 (5 bases). The V end lost 6 bases, the J end lost 0 bases, and 15 bases lay between the germline ends. The CDR3 is 14 residues long. Germline CDR1 DFQATT, CDR2 SNEGSKA (reference sequence). The chain's CDR3 is CSAPESGYSYEQYF. The CDR3 nucleotides read TGCAGTGCCCCGGAGAGCGGCTACTCCTACGAGCAGTACTTC.

The CDR3 DNA sequence: TGTGCCAGCCACACAGGGCGGCATTCGGGGGGGGCCAACGTCCTGACTTTC. This translates into CASHTGRHSGGANVLTF. The chain uses TRBV6-1 and TRBJ2-6, with D maybe TRBD1 (6 bases). CDR1 and CDR2 (germline): MNHNS, SASEGT. Trimming left V 8 bases short and J 4 bases short, with 21 bases between. The CDR3 is 17 residues long.

Details on this clonotype: Germline and junction disagree at one end, which may indicate a read error. The V and J genes are TRBV6-4 and TRBJ2-1; 11 bases match TRBD2. Germline V gene lookup returns CDR1 MRHNA and CDR2 SNTAGT. The CDR3 consists of 14 residues. The CDR3 region is CAGSLAGGRDEQFF. CDR3 coding DNA: TGTGCCGGCAGTCTAGCGGGAGGTAGGGATGAGCAGTTCTTC.

Only a few counts were recorded for this clonotype. This rearrangement joins TRBV10-3 to TRBJ2-3; a weak D match, TRBD2 (6 bases). The CDR3 is made up of 13 amino acids. CDR1 and CDR2 from the germline V gene are ENHRY and SYGVKD. V lost 10 bases to trimming and J lost 0 bases, with 11 bases between them. The CDR3 region has the DNA TGTGCCACCCAGGGACTCAGCACAGATACGCAGTATTTT. This encodes CATQGLSTDTQYF.

The chain combines TRBV24-1 with TRBJ2-1; 7 positions agree with TRBD2. CDR3 size: 16 residues. V shed 7 bases, J shed 2 bases, and the junction held 10 bases outside the gene matches. Per the germline V gene, CDR1 is KGHDR and CDR2 is SFDVKD. The DNA of the CDR3 is TGTGCCACCAGGGTGGGCGGGGAGGGAACCTACAATGAGCAGTTCTTC. Translating gives CATRVGGEGTYNEQFF.

This clonotype was detected many times. The chain employs TRBV5-1 and TRBJ2-7; D may correspond to TRBD1 or TRBD2 (7 bases each). Trimming took off 7 bases at V and 0 bases at J, with 11 bases between the two ends. The CDR3 consists of 13 residues. In germline, CDR1 is SGHRS, CDR2 YFSETQ. This CDR3 reads CASQGEGSYEQYF. The CDR3 DNA reads as TGCGCCAGCCAGGGGGAGGGCTCCTACGAGCAGTACTTC.

This clonotype appeared a few times. The chain combines TRBV5-1 with TRBJ2-7; 9 bases are a match to TRBD2. CDR3 length: 14 residues. The germline gives CDR1 SGHRS, CDR2 YFSETQ. V trimming: 5 bases; J trimming: 5 bases; junction bases outside the gene matches: 8. Here the CDR3 DNA reads TGCGCCAGCAGAATCCTAGCGGGAATAGACGAGCAGTACTTC. Its protein product is CASRILAGIDEQYF.

There are many counts of this clonotype. The J gene is TRBJ2-6, the V gene TRBV28, with a possible D match to TRBD1 (6 bases). Looked up from germline, CDR1 is MDHEN and CDR2 is SYDVKM. The CDR3 totals 15 residues. The V and J ends lost 6 bases and 4 bases respectively, with 13 bases between them. DNA of the CDR3: TGTGCCAGCAGGATAACAGGGTCCGGGGCCAACGTCCTGACTTTC. Amino acid sequence: CASRITGSGANVLTF.

There are a few counts of this clonotype. The germline gene is not matched at one end of the junction; a read error may be the cause. The V gene is TRBV9, the J gene TRBJ1-5; D is unresolved. Per germline, CDR1 SGDLS and CDR2 YYNGEE. The CDR3 covers 12 residues. CDR3 bases: TGTGCCAGCAGCGTAGGGTTTCAGCCCCAGCGTTTT. As protein: CASSVGFQPQRF. Variable domain in full (rest from reference TRBV9 and TRBJ1-5): DSGVTQTPKHLITATGQRVTLRCSPRSGDLSVYWYQQSLDQGLQFLIQYYNGEERAKGNILERFSAQQFPDLHSELNLSSLELGDSALYFCASSVGFQPQRFGDGTRLSIL.

This clonotype came up many times. The chain uses TRBV28 and TRBJ1-1; 8 nucleotides agree with TRBD1. The V and J ends lost 6 bases and 4 bases, in that order; junction bases with no gene match: 4. Germline CDR1 is MDHEN and CDR2 is SYDVKM. The CDR3 is 13 residues long. CDR3 residues: CASRTGGGTEAFF. For the CDR3, the DNA is TGTGCCAGCAGAACAGGGGGAGGCACTGAAGCTTTCTTT.

As for this clonotype: A read error is possible here, since a much larger clone lies one base away. V usage is TRBV20-1 and J usage is TRBJ2-4; no reliable D call. The CDR3 has 10 residues. In germline, CDR1 is DFQATT, CDR2 SNEGSKA (reference sequence). This CDR3 reads CSARQNIKYF. DNA of the CDR3: TGCAGTGCCCGACAAAACATTAAGTACTTC.

In this sample, this clonotype turned up many times. The DNA for the CDR3 is TGTGCCATCAGTGATCCTCAGCGGGAGGGCCAAGAGCAGTACTTC. Translated: CAISDPQREGQEQYF. This chain joins TRBV10-3 and TRBJ2-7, with 10 positions matching TRBD2. CDR3 length: 15 amino acids. Germline CDR1 ENHRY, CDR2 SYGVKD. Trimming took 3 bases from V and 7 from J; bases not matched to a gene: 9.

This clonotype was seen more than once but under ten times. The chain couples TRBV29-1 to TRBJ2-1; D unresolved. Between the trimmed V and J ends, which lost 5 bases and 5 bases, there was a span of 13 bases. This CDR3 has 13 amino acids. Germline V gives CDR1 SQVTM, CDR2 ANQGSEA. This CDR3 reads CSVLNGRHNEQFF. The CDR3 nucleotides are TGCAGCGTTCTTAACGGGCGACACAATGAGCAGTTCTTC.

The chain has TRBV11-3 and TRBJ1-3, with D hard to call. V was shortened by 6 bases and J by 0 bases, with 15 bases between the two germline ends. Germline V lookup: CDR1 SGHNT, CDR2 YENEEA. This CDR3 is built from 16 residues. CDR3 DNA: TGTGCCAGCAGACTACGGACCGACGGCTCTGGAAACACCATATATTTT. Translation: CASRLRTDGSGNTIYF.

J is TRBJ2-5 and V is TRBV4-3; 7 positions agree with TRBD2. V was pared by 4 bases and J by 7 bases, with 9 bases of the junction left unmatched. Germline V gene sequence: CDR1 LGHNA, CDR2 YSLEER. The CDR3 consists of 14 residues. For the CDR3, the DNA is TGCGCCAGCAGCCCTCAGACTTGGGGGGGGACCCAGTACTTC. Residues: CASSPQTWGGTQYF.

CDR3 DNA sequence: TGTGCCAGCAGCGTAACTAGCGGGAGGGGAACCGGGGAGCTGTTTTTT. The encoded protein is CASSVTSGRGTGELFF. The chain couples TRBV9 to TRBJ2-2, with 13 bases lining up with TRBD2. J gave up 5 bases and V 1 base, and 2 bases lay outside the gene matches. The CDR3 is 16 residues long. CDR1 is SGDLS and CDR2 is YYNGEE in the germline V gene.

The chain uses TRBV2 and TRBJ2-7; 10 bases are a match to TRBD1. The CDR3 is made up of 14 amino acids. The J segment lost 2 bases and the V segment lost 10 bases, leaving 8 bases of the junction unmatched. The V gene's germline CDR1 is SNHLY and CDR2 FYNNEI. The CDR3 bases are TGTGCCACCGGACGGGACAGGGGACCCTACGAGCAGTACTTC. Translated, it gives CATGRDRGPYEQYF. The full variable domain, rest sourced from reference TRBV2 and TRBJ2-7, is EPEVTQTPSHQVTQMGQEVILRCVPISNHLYFYWYRQILGQKVEFLVSFYNNEISEKSEIFDDQFSVERPDGSNFTLKIRSTKLEDSAMYFCATGRDRGPYEQYFGPGTRLTVT.

The table lists this clonotype with many counts. The chain recombines TRBV7-2 with TRBJ2-3; 7 bases map to TRBD1. Germline lookup yields CDR1 SGHTA and CDR2 FQGNSA. CDR3 length: 14 amino acids. After removal of 6 bases from V and 3 bases from J, the junction contained 6 bases not matched to a gene. In nucleotides, the CDR3 is TGTGCCAGCAGGGGAAGACAGGGAACAGATACGCAGTATTTT. This encodes CASRGRQGTDTQYF.

V gene TRBV15 combines with J gene TRBJ2-5, with TRBD1 as a possible D gene (6 bases). The CDR3 spans 15 residues. The ends were cut back, 9 bases at V and 3 bases at J, with 20 bases in the middle. Germline lookup yields CDR1 LNHNV and CDR2 YYDKDF (reference sequence). CDR3 in amino acids: CATGGQRFGEETQYF. The CDR3 DNA reads TGTGCCACAGGGGGTCAAAGATTCGGGGAAGAGACCCAGTACTTC. The whole variable domain, filled in from reference TRBV15 and TRBJ2-5, reads DAMVIQNPRYQVTQFGKPVTLSCSQTLNHNVMYWYQQKSSQAPKLLFHYYDKDFNNEADTPDNFQSRRPNTSFCFLDIRSPGLGDTAMYLCATGGQRFGEETQYFGPGTRLLVL.

This clonotype was recorded only once. This is likely a read error, given that the CDR3 carries no conserved phenylalanine or tryptophan at its end. The chain uses TRBV20-1 and TRBJ2-1; 9 positions agree with TRBD1. The germline V gene encodes CDR1 DFQATT and CDR2 SNEGSKA (reference sequence). The CDR3 has 12 amino acids. The CDR3 protein is CIRGTGHNEQFV. CDR3 nucleotide sequence: TGCATCCGGGGGACAGGGCACAATGAGCAGTTCGTC.

At least ten counts were recorded for this clonotype. The CDR3 nucleotides read TGTGCCAGCAGCCCGGGGACAGCTAGCAATCAGCCCCAGCATTTT. Its protein is CASSPGTASNQPQHF. The chain links TRBV11-2 to TRBJ1-5, with 7 positions matching TRBD1. CDR1 is SGHAT, CDR2 FQNNGV, per germline. This CDR3 region has 15 residues. With 5 bases clipped from V and 0 bases from J, the junction kept 4 bases outside the gene matches.

This clonotype was observed at least ten times. The V call is TRBV28, the J call TRBJ1-5; 7 bases match TRBD1. J gave up 4 bases and V 4 bases, and 7 bases lay outside the gene matches. Germline CDR1 reads MDHEN; CDR2 reads SYDVKM. The CDR3 consists of 15 residues. In nucleotides, the CDR3 is TGTGCCAGCAGTTCTACGGGACAGCCGAATCAGCCCCAGCATTTT. Its translation: CASSSTGQPNQPQHF.

This clonotype was seen many times. The V call is TRBV20-1, the J call TRBJ1-1; no definite D call. The CDR3 spans 12 residues. The V gene lost 4 bases and the J gene lost 2 bases, with 8 bases spanning the gap. Germline V lookup: CDR1 DFQATT, CDR2 SNEGSKA (reference sequence). The CDR3: CSATKGNTEAFF. CDR3 in DNA: TGCAGTGCTACGAAGGGAAACACTGAAGCTTTCTTT.

V is TRBV27 and J is TRBJ1-5, with TRBD1 matching 9 bases. The CDR3 has 16 residues. Per the germline V gene, CDR1 is MNHEY and CDR2 is SMNVEV (reference sequence). Trimming removed 4 bases from V and 3 bases from J; junction bases left unmatched: 7. Here the CDR3 DNA reads TGTGCCAGCAGTTCCTCGGGACAGGGTCCCAATCAGCCCCAGCATTTT. Encoded protein: CASSSSGQGPNQPQHF.

The chain is built from TRBV2 and TRBJ1-5; 7 positions match TRBD1. V lost 8 bases to trimming and J lost 6 bases; unmatched junction nucleotides: 13. CDR3 length equals 15 residues. Germline V gives CDR1 SNHLY, CDR2 FYNNEI. The CDR3: CASGYQGDLGQPQHF. Here the CDR3 DNA reads TGTGCCAGCGGTTACCAGGGGGATCTCGGTCAGCCCCAGCATTTT.

This sequence joins TRBV19 and TRBJ1-2; D not resolved. CDR3 length equals 13 residues. V dropped 5 bases and J dropped 3 bases, with 10 bases sitting between them. Germline CDR1 reads LNHDA; CDR2 reads SQIVND (reference sequence). The CDR3 reads CASSLLVDYGYTF. CDR3 nucleotides: TGTGCCAGTAGTCTCCTAGTGGACTATGGCTACACCTTC.